This T cell receptor beta chain is from a study of CD8 T cells in Susac syndrome. After extraction with the RNeasy kit, about 0.5 to 1 ug of the RNA was reverse transcribed using random hexamers. Via MiXCR, TCRdb re-called the immunoSEQ multiplex PCR reads, giving one row per CDR3 protein. The sample includes 120,000 or so distinct CDR3 sequences, 85% to 95% of them seen just once. The CDR3 totals 13 residues. Germline V gives CDR1 SGHDT, CDR2 YYEEEE. The V gene end was trimmed by 4 bases and the J gene end by 7 bases; junction bases not matched to a gene: 7. Sequenced material: CD4+ T cells from PBMCs. This chain joins TRBV5-6 and TRBJ2-7; 8 bases line up with TRBD2. This sequence was found in a human donor with multiple sclerosis. This CDR3 reads CASSRVSGGEQYF. DNA of the CDR3: TGTGCCAGCAGCCGCGTCTCGGGGGGGGAGCAGTACTTC.